This T cell receptor (beta chain) was sequenced in a study of T cell responses to AZD1222 COVID-19 vaccine. Note on this clone: What it binds is not known.

Study results and limitations: Receipt of two AZD1222 doses was followed by a rise in Spike-specific TCR breadth and depth. Repertoire collection took place solely once the T cell response had peaked.

Libraries were prepared by immunoSEQ multiplex PCR; TCRdb keeps only in-frame clonotypes and omits some of them. The sample has about 100,000 clones, 80% to 95% seen once. CDR1 is SNHLY, CDR2 FYNNEI, per germline. The CDR3 sequence is 15 residues long. Trimming removed 7 bases from V and 0 bases from J, with 15 bases in between. This sample comprised peripheral blood, obtained on day 0 of AZD1222 vaccination. J is TRBJ1-1 and V is TRBV2, with D unresolved. The TCR sequence derives from an adult in good health. The CDR3 bases are TGTGCCAGCACCCGTGGACGGGGAATGAACACTGAAGCTTTCTTT. It yields the protein CASTRGRGMNTEAFF.